One sample yielded the 25 T cell receptor beta chains listed below, sequenced in a study of blood T cells in healthy people across ages. Together with a sample-barcoded 5' primer, a J-beta primer mix was included in a second PCR lasting roughly 6 to 12 cycles. TCRdb itself ran the 5' RACE reads through MiXCR, one entry per CDR3 protein. The table includes about 800,000 distinct CDR3 sequences, roughly 25% detected once. The sample also formed part of further work on T cells of mothers and their children.

Sample: blood. The source is a boy younger than 18 in good health.

This chain connects TRBV20-1 to TRBJ1-4, with 9 bases that match TRBD1. Per the germline V gene, CDR1 is DFQATT and CDR2 is SNEGSKA (reference sequence). With V trimmed by 6 bases and J by 0 bases, 11 bases remained unmatched. The CDR3 has 17 amino acids. The CDR3 region is CSAPGQGPVATNEKLFF. CDR3 in DNA: TGCAGTGCGCCCGGACAGGGGCCGGTAGCAACTAATGAAAAACTGTTTTTT.

This clonotype was detected a few times. V is TRBV28 and J is TRBJ2-1, with D tentatively TRBD1 (5 bases). The DNA end is a closer match to TRBJ2-7, so the J assignment may be wrong. The CDR3 has 14 amino acids. Germline V CDR1 and CDR2: MDHEN, SYDVKM. The CDR3 DNA reads TGTGCCAGCAGTTTAGAAGGGGTATTGTACGAGCAGTACTTC. Its translation: CASSLEGVLYEQYF.

This clonotype was seen a few times. The J gene is TRBJ1-1, the V gene TRBV10-3; 9 nucleotides align to TRBD1. This CDR3 contains 14 residues. With 6 bases clipped from V and 3 bases from J, the junction kept 5 bases outside the gene matches. CDR1 ENHRY and CDR2 SYGVKD come from the germline V gene. The CDR3 loop reads CAISRTGEDTEAFF. The DNA of the CDR3 is TGTGCCATCAGCCGGACAGGGGAAGACACTGAAGCTTTCTTT.

The V and J genes are TRBV7-9 and TRBJ2-5; D gene uncertain. With the DNA end fitting TRBJ2-7 better, the J assignment may be wrong. The CDR3 spans 15 residues. Per germline, CDR1 SEHNR and CDR2 FQNEAQ (reference sequence). The CDR3 sequence is CASSQPPSGSYEQYF. The CDR3 nucleotides read TGTGCCAGCAGCCAGCCTCCTTCTGGCTCCTACGAGCAGTACTTC.

The V gene is TRBV20-1, the J gene TRBJ2-5; weak D call: TRBD2 (5 bases). Judging by the DNA end, TRBJ2-7 fits better; the J call may be wrong. CDR3 length: 14 amino acids. The germline gives CDR1 DFQATT, CDR2 SNEGSKA (reference sequence). The CDR3 loop reads CSARERGSLYEQYF. CDR3 nucleotides: TGCAGTGCTAGGGAACGCGGGTCCCTCTACGAGCAGTACTTC.

About this clonotype itself: A read error is possible here, since a much larger clone lies one base away. The chain links TRBV5-1 to TRBJ2-3; the D is unclear. CDR1 is SGHRS, CDR2 YFSETQ, per germline. Trimming cost V 7 bases and J 5 bases, with 17 bases left between them. This CDR3 contains 14 residues. The CDR3 nucleotides read TGCGCCAGCGGCCCAATCGTGTATGGAGATACGCAGTATTTT. Translation gives CASGPIVYGDTQYF.

This clonotype came up a few times. One end of the junction does not line up with germline, which may come from a read error. This chain connects TRBV6-2 or TRBV6-3 to TRBJ2-4; D could derive from TRBD1 or TRBD2 (5 bases each). Germline V gene sequence: CDR1 MNHEY, CDR2 SVGEGT. This CDR3 has 14 residues. The CDR3 sequence is CASSQSGTGNIQCF. CDR3 nucleotide sequence: TGTGCCAGCAGTCAATCCGGGACGGGAAACATTCAGTGCTTC.

The V gene is TRBV7-2, the J gene TRBJ2-1; perhaps TRBD2 as D (5 bases). This CDR3 has 15 amino acids. V lost 1 base and J 3 bases, leaving 10 bases between the germline ends. Looked up from germline, CDR1 is SGHTA and CDR2 is FQGNSA. Here the CDR3 reads CASSLDLADYNEQFF. The CDR3 DNA reads TGTGCCAGCAGCTTAGATCTAGCAGACTACAATGAGCAGTTCTTC.

The chain employs TRBV7-8 and TRBJ2-4; no reliable D call. Looked up from germline, CDR1 is SGHVS and CDR2 is FQNEAQ. CDR3 length: 14 amino acids. V was cut by 1 base and J by 5 bases, with 9 bases left in between. Written as DNA, the CDR3 is TGTGCCAGCAGCTTAGGATACGCCCAAAACATTCAGTACTTC. It codes for CASSLGYAQNIQYF. Full variable domain (outside the CDR3, taken from reference TRBV7-8 and TRBJ2-4): GAGVSQSPRYKVAKRGQDVALRCDPISGHVSLFWYQQALGQGPEFLTYFQNEAQLDKSGLPSDRFFAERPEGSVSTLKIQRTQQEDSAVYLCASSLGYAQNIQYFGAGTRLSVL.

This clonotype showed up just a few times. The genes are TRBV27 and TRBJ1-6; a possible D gene is TRBD1 (5 bases). V was pared by 7 bases and J by 12 bases, with 16 bases between. The CDR3 covers 13 residues. Germline CDR1 is MNHEY and CDR2 is SMNVEV (reference sequence). The CDR3 is CASNPRGLGPLHF. The DNA for the CDR3 is TGTGCCAGCAACCCGAGGGGACTTGGACCCCTCCACTTT.

This clonotype has more than one count but fewer than ten. The J gene is TRBJ2-2, the V gene TRBV20-1, with D unclear. The CDR3 sequence is 12 residues long. CDR1 and CDR2 from the germline V gene are DFQATT and SNEGSKA (reference sequence). Between the trimmed V and J ends, which lost 3 bases and 6 bases, there was a span of 8 bases. The CDR3 bases are TGCAGTGCTAGGAGGTTCCCCGGGGAGCTGTTTTTT. It translates to CSARRFPGELFF.

The gene calls are TRBV5-1 and TRBJ2-1; possibly TRBD1 for D (5 bases). Trimming took off 4 bases at V and 12 bases at J, with 32 bases between the two ends. Germline V CDR1 and CDR2: SGHRS, YFSETQ. The CDR3 consists of 18 residues. The CDR3 region has the DNA TGCGCCAGCAGCATTGGACCTTCGCAGGGTCCTATTGTTATGGGGCAGTTCTTC. Residues: CASSIGPSQGPIVMGQFF.

This clonotype was counted between two and nine times. The genes are TRBV28 and TRBJ2-5; D possibly corresponds to TRBD2 (6 bases). The DNA end is more similar to TRBJ2-7, so the J call may be wrong. Per germline, CDR1 MDHEN and CDR2 SYDVKM. The CDR3 contains 14 residues. The CDR3 nucleotides read TGTGCCAGCAGTGAAGCGCGGGGCGGCCACGAGCAGTACTTC. This gives the protein CASSEARGGHEQYF.

This clonotype was seen more than once but under ten times. The chain recombines TRBV5-1 with TRBJ2-1; 8 bases are shared with TRBD1. The V and J ends lost 2 bases and 5 bases, in that order; junction bases with no gene match: 9. The CDR3 totals 16 residues. CDR1 SGHRS and CDR2 YFSETQ come from the germline V gene. This CDR3 is CASSFGNRGNNNEQFF. The CDR3 DNA is TGCGCCAGCAGCTTTGGAAACAGGGGGAATAACAATGAGCAGTTCTTC.

This clonotype has a handful of counts. V gene TRBV6-2 or TRBV6-3 combines with J gene TRBJ1-1; no reliable D call. Germline loops: CDR1 MNHEY, CDR2 SVGEGT. The V end was cut by 6 bases, the J end by 3 bases, with 8 bases between. This CDR3 has 12 residues. This CDR3 is CASSPHHTEAFF. CDR3 in DNA: TGTGCCAGCAGCCCACACCACACTGAAGCTTTCTTT.

At least ten counts were recorded for this clonotype. The chain recombines TRBV29-1 with TRBJ2-7; D not certain. The V end was cut by 6 bases, the J end by 5 bases, with 17 bases between. The CDR3 spans 13 residues. Germline V gives CDR1 SQVTM, CDR2 ANQGSEA. In DNA form, the CDR3 reads TGCAGCGTCAGAAGACCTCCCAGAGACGAGCAGTACTTC. Translation gives CSVRRPPRDEQYF.

A few counts support this clonotype. The chain couples TRBV19 to TRBJ1-6, with 7 bases aligning to TRBD1. The V segment lost 9 bases and the J segment 9 bases; nucleotides outside the gene matches: 5. The CDR3 consists of 12 residues. From germline, CDR1 is LNHDA and CDR2 SQIVND (reference sequence). The DNA for the CDR3 is TGTGCCAGCGGGACAGATCTTTCACCCCTCCACTTT. It yields the protein CASGTDLSPLHF.

The gene calls are TRBV10-3 and TRBJ2-5; D is undetermined. The DNA end is more similar to TRBJ2-1, so the J call may be wrong. Germline CDR1 reads ENHRY; CDR2 reads SYGVKD. This CDR3 is built from 13 residues. In nucleotides, the CDR3 is TGTGCCATCAGTGAAAACATGGGAAATGAGCAGTTCTTC. Its protein product is CAISENMGNEQFF.

This chain joins TRBV7-2 and TRBJ2-3; no definite D call. The CDR3 is made up of 15 amino acids. Germline CDR1 is SGHTA and CDR2 is FQGNSA. V was pared by 7 bases and J by 6 bases, with 20 bases between. Here the CDR3 DNA reads TGTGCCAGCAACCCCGGGTCCGTCGGTTCGGATACGCAGTATTTT. Residues: CASNPGSVGSDTQYF.

This chain links TRBV7-9 with TRBJ1-4; 7 bases fit TRBD1. The CDR3 spans 19 residues. Trimming removed 1 base from V and 0 bases from J; junction bases left unmatched: 11. Germline V gene sequence: CDR1 SEHNR, CDR2 FQNEAQ (reference sequence). The CDR3 nucleotides are TGTGCCAGCAGCTTAGGGTTGGTGGACAGGCTTGCAACTAATGAAAAACTGTTTTTT. Its protein product is CASSLGLVDRLATNEKLFF.

This clonotype turned up a few times. The rearrangement uses TRBV4-3 and TRBJ1-2; TRBD1 might be the D (5 bases). CDR1 and CDR2 (germline): LGHNA, YSLEER. V was shortened by 0 bases and J by 5 bases, with 16 bases between the two germline ends. CDR3 size: 16 residues. The CDR3 sequence: CASSQEGTPNFYGYTF. CDR3 nucleotide sequence: TGCGCCAGCAGCCAAGAGGGGACCCCGAACTTTTATGGCTACACCTTC.

This clonotype was counted between two and nine times. V gene TRBV11-2 combines with J gene TRBJ2-5; D is undetermined. Looked up from germline, CDR1 is SGHAT and CDR2 is FQNNGV. V dropped 5 bases and J dropped 5 bases, with 9 bases sitting between them. There are 12 residues in the CDR3. CDR3 DNA sequence: TGTGCCAGCAGCGTCTCGGAGGAGACCCAGTACTTC. It is translated as CASSVSEETQYF.

This clonotype was detected only a few times. The chain is built from TRBV7-9 and TRBJ1-1; TRBD1 aligns across 7 bases. V was pared by 5 bases and J by 4 bases, with 4 bases of the junction left unmatched. Germline CDR1 reads SEHNR; CDR2 reads FQNEAQ (reference sequence). CDR3 length: 13 amino acids. CDR3 residues: CASSTTGITEAFF. The CDR3 coding sequence is TGTGCCAGCAGCACGACAGGGATCACTGAAGCTTTCTTT.

This clonotype was seen a handful of times. This chain joins TRBV14 and TRBJ1-6; D gene ambiguous. CDR3 length: 12 amino acids. Trimming took off 3 bases at V and 10 bases at J, with 7 bases between the two ends. Germline CDR1 is SGHDN and CDR2 is FVKESK. CDR3 sequence: CASSHSRSPLHF. CDR3 DNA sequence: TGTGCCAGCAGCCATTCCAGGTCACCCCTCCACTTT.

A few counts support this clonotype. The chain uses TRBV28 and TRBJ2-5; 13 positions agree with TRBD2. The J call may be faulty, since TRBJ2-7 better matches the DNA end. Germline assignment: CDR1 MDHEN and CDR2 SYDVKM. There are 16 residues in the CDR3. This chain's CDR3 is CASSPRTSGRLYEQYF. For the CDR3, the DNA is TGTGCCAGCAGTCCTCGGACTAGCGGGAGATTATACGAGCAGTACTTC.